This T cell receptor (beta chain) comes out of a study of identical twins. Via MiXCR, TCRdb re-called the 5' RACE reads, giving one row per CDR3 protein. This table has a few hundred thousand distinct CDR3 sequences, approximately 11% appearing once. Germline CDR1 is SGHVS and CDR2 is FQNEAQ. This CDR3 contains 16 residues. V was shortened by 0 bases and J by 0 bases, with 11 bases between the two germline ends. Findings and caveats of the study: Analyses based on zero insertions could be partly confounded by invariant MAIT and iNKT cells. The analysis was cross-sectional rather than longitudinal within donors.

In its sample, this clonotype was seen a few times. What it recognizes is unknown. These same records also appear under a second study, on yellow fever vaccine responses in identical twins.

This rearrangement joins TRBV7-8 to TRBJ2-5, with D unresolved. This TCR derives from a woman aged 18-29 years in good health. Sample: memory (CD45RO+) T cells sorted from blood. CDR3 in DNA: TGTGCCAGCAGCTTAGCGCATGGCAATCACCAAGAGACCCAGTACTTC. It specifies CASSLAHGNHQETQYF.